This T cell receptor beta chain was sequenced for a study of T cell clonality in common variable immunodeficiency. Trimming cost V 6 bases and J 9 bases; bases outside gene matches: 10. Looked up from germline, CDR1 is MNHEY and CDR2 is SVGEGT. The CDR3 has 14 residues. This clone was recorded many times. What it binds is unknown. The CDR3 end lies 3 residues beyond the end of the read and is filled in from the germline J gene. Overall study findings and caveats: In common variable immunodeficiency, TCR beta chains reportedly carried fewer deletions and N-nucleotide insertions. Patient heterogeneity in the CVID cohort limited correlations between repertoire features and clinical complications.

CVID and control samples used equivalent genomic DNA input. Sequencing used immunoSEQ multiplex PCR; TCRdb keeps in-frame clones, though not all of them. This repertoire holds over 25,000 clones, and none appear only once. The receptor's source is a human donor with common variable immunodeficiency. Sequencing was done on a sample of peripheral blood mononuclear cells. The rearrangement links TRBV6-2 or TRBV6-3 to TRBJ2-1, with 8 positions matching TRBD2. This CDR3 reads CASSLAGLAGEQFF. CDR3 DNA, as far as it was read: TGTGCCAGCAGCCTCGCCGGACTAGCCGGTGAG.